The present entry profiles one T cell receptor beta chain with its context. These data are taken from a study of blood T cell repertoires in COVID-19. Whole-study context: Specimens from acute and convalescent COVID-19 originated in the United States, Italy and Spain. T cells, B-cell-depleted T cells, or PBMCs supplied cDNA or gDNA.

Sequenced by immunoSEQ multiplex PCR; TCRdb stores in-frame clones only, minus some. The table shows about 370,000 clones, with about 89% occurring only once. Germline lookup yields CDR1 GTSNPN and CDR2 SVGIG (reference sequence). Trimming removed 1 base at V and 7 bases at J, with 7 bases between. The CDR3 runs to 11 residues. The receptor was derived from a young woman with COVID-19, enrolled during active disease. Sequenced: peripheral blood. The rearrangement uses TRBV30 and TRBJ1-2; D gene uncertain. The CDR3 spells CAWSGPSGYTF. The CDR3 nucleotides are TGTGCCTGGAGTGGGCCCTCTGGCTACACCTTC.